This T cell receptor beta chain was observed in a study of blood T cell repertoires in COVID-19. Study as a whole: COVID-19 samples, acute and convalescent, were from the United States, Italy and Spain. In each case, the material was cDNA or gDNA derived from T cells, B-cell-depleted T cells, or PBMCs.

Sequencing used immunoSEQ multiplex PCR; TCRdb keeps in-frame clones, though not all of them. The sample consists of 200,000 to 300,000 clones, about 89% of them appearing once. The CDR3 totals 16 residues. Germline V CDR1 and CDR2: SGHAT, FQDESV (reference sequence). Trimming at V came to 2 bases and at J to 0 bases, leaving 3 bases not matched to a gene. The receptor was isolated from a man aged 40-49 years who had recovered from COVID-19. The chain has TRBV11-1 and TRBJ2-4; the match to TRBD2 covers 8 bases. Sequencing was performed on peripheral blood. This chain's CDR3 is CASSLHLAGAKNIQYF. The CDR3 DNA reads as TGTGCCAGCAGCTTACACCTAGCGGGAGCCAAAAACATTCAGTACTTC.